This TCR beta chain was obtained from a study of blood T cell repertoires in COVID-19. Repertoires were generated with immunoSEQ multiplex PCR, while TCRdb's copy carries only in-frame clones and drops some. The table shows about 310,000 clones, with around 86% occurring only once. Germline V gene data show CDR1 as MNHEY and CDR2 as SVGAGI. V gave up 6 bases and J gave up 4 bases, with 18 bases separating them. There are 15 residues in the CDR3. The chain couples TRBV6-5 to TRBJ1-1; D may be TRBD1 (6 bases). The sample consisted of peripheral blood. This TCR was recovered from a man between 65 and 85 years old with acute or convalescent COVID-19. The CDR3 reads CASSQQQGGGTEAFF. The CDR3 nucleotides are TGTGCCAGCAGCCAACAACAGGGCGGCGGCACTGAAGCTTTCTTT.